A selection of T cell receptor beta chains follows, all from one sample in a study of STAT5B mutations in CD4+ large granular lymphocyte leukemia. Method: immunoSEQ multiplex PCR; TCRdb's copy keeps in-frame clones and lacks some. The sample gives some 29,000 clones, 70% to 85% of which show up once; roughly 6.4% is in the top ten. Sequenced sample: CD4+ T cells from blood buffy coats. Receptors originate from a human donor in good health. Both conserved end residues are part of each CDR3. A D gene is named only where the DNA matches it firmly.

d_call j_call v_call cdr3_nt cdr3_aa
NA TRBJ2-2 TRBV7-2 TGTGCCAGCAGCTTAGCGCCAGGGAAGAACACCGGGGAGCTGTTTTTT CASSLAPGKNTGELFF
TRBD1 TRBJ1-1 TRBV9 TGTGCCAGCAGCCCCCCGGGCAGGGGGCCCCTCAACACTGAAGCTTTCTTT CASSPPGRGPLNTEAFF
TRBD2 TRBJ2-1 TRBV5-4 TGTGCCAGCAGCGACGGTGGACTAGCGGGGGGTAATGAGCAGTTCTTC CASSDGGLAGGNEQFF
NA TRBJ2-3 TRBV4-3 TGCGCCAGCAGCCCGGGACTCTCCACAGATACGCAGTATTTT CASSPGLSTDTQYF
TRBD1 TRBJ2-7 TRBV2 TGTGCCAGCAGCTACTCGGGACAGGGGGGGGGCGAGCAGTACTTC CASSYSGQGGGEQYF
NA TRBJ1-1 TRBV5-1 TGCGCCAGCAGCGAGACCCCAGTGAACACTGAAGCTTTCTTT CASSETPVNTEAFF
NA TRBJ2-3 TRBV2 TGTGCCAGCAGTGCCCAACAAAGTGGTACGCAGTATTTT CASSAQQSGTQYF
NA TRBJ2-5 TRBV5-1 TGCGCCAGCAGCTTGCGACAAGAGACCCAGTACTTC CASSLRQETQYF
NA TRBJ1-1 TRBV6-6 TGTGCCAGCAGCTCTTCGGGGGGCACTGAAGCTTTCTTT CASSSSGGTEAFF
TRBD1 TRBJ1-2 TRBV7-2 TGTGCCAGCAGCCCATGGGTCGCCGGGACAGGGGACTCGGATGGCTACACCTTC CASSPWVAGTGDSDGYTF
TRBD2 TRBJ2-1 TRBV14 TGTGCCAGCAGCGGACTAGCGGGGGGTTTCTACAATGAGCAGTTCTTC CASSGLAGGFYNEQFF
NA TRBJ1-1 TRBV5-3 TGTGCCAGAAGCTTACAGGGTCGGAACACTGAAGCTTTCTTT CARSLQGRNTEAFF
NA TRBJ2-5 TRBV18 TGTGCCAGCTCCGACATCACGGGAGCGGGTCAAGAGACCCAGTACTTC CASSDITGAGQETQYF
TRBD2 TRBJ2-5 TRBV5-4 TGTGCCAGCAGCTTCTTTGAACTAGCGGACCAAGAGACCCAGTACTTC CASSFFELADQETQYF
TRBD1 TRBJ2-3 TRBV5-1 TGCGCCAGCAGCTGGGGACAGGGAGGCACAGATACGCAGTATTTT CASSWGQGGTDTQYF
TRBD1 TRBJ1-5 TRBV28 TGTGCCAGCAGCCCCTTTTGGGGGAGGGGGCAGAAGCGCGGTCAGCCCCAGCATTTT CASSPFWGRGQKRGQPQHF
NA TRBJ2-1 TRBV7-2 TGTGCCAGCAGCTCGGGGGCCGTTAATGAGCAGTTCTTC CASSSGAVNEQFF